This T cell receptor beta chain was identified during a study of T cells in localized non-small cell lung cancer. The study, taken as a whole, reports: Tumor trailed uninvolved adjacent lung in T cell clonality, which peaked there.

Repertoires were generated with immunoSEQ multiplex PCR, while TCRdb's copy carries only in-frame clones and drops some. The table shows around 100,000 clones, with about 87% occurring only once. The germline V gene has CDR1 SGHTA and CDR2 FQGNSA. The CDR3 sequence is 13 residues long. With 4 bases removed from V and 4 bases from J, the gap between germline ends came to 10 bases. Notes on this clone: What it recognizes is unknown.

The TCR was taken from a man aged 35 to 70 with stage I squamous cell lung carcinoma. V is TRBV7-2 and J is TRBJ1-2; the D gene is possibly TRBD1 (5 bases). Specimen: peripheral blood, collected before any cancer treatment. DNA for the CDR3: TGTGCCAGCAGCTCACAGGAGACCTATGGCTACACCTTC. Its translation is CASSSQETYGYTF.